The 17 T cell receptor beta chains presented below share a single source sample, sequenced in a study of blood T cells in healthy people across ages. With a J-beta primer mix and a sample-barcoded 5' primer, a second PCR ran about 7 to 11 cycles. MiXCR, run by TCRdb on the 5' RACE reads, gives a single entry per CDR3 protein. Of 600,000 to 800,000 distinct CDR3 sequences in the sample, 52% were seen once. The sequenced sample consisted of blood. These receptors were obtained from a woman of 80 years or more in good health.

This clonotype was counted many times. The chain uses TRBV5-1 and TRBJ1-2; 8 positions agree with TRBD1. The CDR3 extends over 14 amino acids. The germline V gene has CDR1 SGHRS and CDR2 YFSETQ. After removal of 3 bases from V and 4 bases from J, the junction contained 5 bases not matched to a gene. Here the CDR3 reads CASSSTGALYGYTF. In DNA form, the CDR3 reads TGCGCCAGCAGCTCGACAGGGGCGCTCTATGGCTACACCTTC.

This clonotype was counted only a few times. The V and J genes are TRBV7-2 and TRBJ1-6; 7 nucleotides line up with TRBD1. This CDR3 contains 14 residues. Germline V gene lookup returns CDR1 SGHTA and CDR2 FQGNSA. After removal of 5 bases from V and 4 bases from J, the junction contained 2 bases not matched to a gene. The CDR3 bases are TGTGCCAGCAGCGCGGGACAGTATAATTCACCCCTCCACTTT. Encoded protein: CASSAGQYNSPLHF.

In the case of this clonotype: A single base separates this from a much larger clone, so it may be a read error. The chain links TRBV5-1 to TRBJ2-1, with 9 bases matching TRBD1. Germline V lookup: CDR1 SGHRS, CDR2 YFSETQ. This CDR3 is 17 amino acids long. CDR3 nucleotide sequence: TGCGCCAACAGCTTGATCTCCCTGGGACAGGGACGCAATGAGCAGTTCTTC. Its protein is CANSLISLGQGRNEQFF. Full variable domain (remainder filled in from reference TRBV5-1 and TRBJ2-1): KAGVTQTPRYLIKTRGQQVTLSCSPISGHRSVSWYQQTPGQGLQFLFEYFSETQRNKGNFPGRFSGRQFSNSRSEMNVSTLELGDSALYLCANSLISLGQGRNEQFFGPGTRLTVL.

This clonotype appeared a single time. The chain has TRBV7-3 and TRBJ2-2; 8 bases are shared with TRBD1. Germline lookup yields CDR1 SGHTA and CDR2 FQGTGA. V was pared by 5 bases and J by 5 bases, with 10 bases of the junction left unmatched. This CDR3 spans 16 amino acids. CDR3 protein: CASSASGQGGTGELFF. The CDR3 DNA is TGTGCCAGCAGCGCGAGTGGACAGGGAGGAACCGGGGAGCTGTTTTTT.

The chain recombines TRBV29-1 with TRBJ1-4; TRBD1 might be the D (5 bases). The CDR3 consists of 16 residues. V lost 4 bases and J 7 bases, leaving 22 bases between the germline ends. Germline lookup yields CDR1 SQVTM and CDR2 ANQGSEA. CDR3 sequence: CSVGYRDRTPGEKLFF. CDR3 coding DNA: TGCAGCGTTGGATACCGGGACCGAACACCGGGTGAAAAACTGTTTTTT.

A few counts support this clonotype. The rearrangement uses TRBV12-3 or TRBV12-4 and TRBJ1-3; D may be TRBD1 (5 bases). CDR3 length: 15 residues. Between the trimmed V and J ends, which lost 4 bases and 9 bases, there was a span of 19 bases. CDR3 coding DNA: TGTGCCAGCAGTTCCCAGACGGCGTCAGGGAGCACCATATATTTT. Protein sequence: CASSSQTASGSTIYF.

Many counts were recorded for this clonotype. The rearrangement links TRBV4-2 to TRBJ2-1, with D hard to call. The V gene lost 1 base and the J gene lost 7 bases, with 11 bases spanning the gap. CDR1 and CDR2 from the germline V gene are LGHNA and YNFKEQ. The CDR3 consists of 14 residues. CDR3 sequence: CASSQGLVSNEQFF. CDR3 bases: TGTGCCAGCAGCCAAGGGCTTGTCTCGAATGAGCAGTTCTTC.

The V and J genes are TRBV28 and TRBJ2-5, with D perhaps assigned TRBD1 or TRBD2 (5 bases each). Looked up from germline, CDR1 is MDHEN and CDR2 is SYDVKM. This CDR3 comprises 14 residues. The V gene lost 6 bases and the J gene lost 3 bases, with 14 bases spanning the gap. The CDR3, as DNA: TGTGCCAGCAGCACCACGGGACGGAAAGAGACCCAGTACTTC. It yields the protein CASSTTGRKETQYF.

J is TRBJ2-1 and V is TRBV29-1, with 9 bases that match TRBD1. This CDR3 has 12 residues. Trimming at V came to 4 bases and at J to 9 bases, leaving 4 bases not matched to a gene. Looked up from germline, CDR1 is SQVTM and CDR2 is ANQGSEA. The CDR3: CSVGGTGIEQFF. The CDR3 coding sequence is TGCAGCGTTGGGGGGACAGGGATTGAGCAGTTCTTC.

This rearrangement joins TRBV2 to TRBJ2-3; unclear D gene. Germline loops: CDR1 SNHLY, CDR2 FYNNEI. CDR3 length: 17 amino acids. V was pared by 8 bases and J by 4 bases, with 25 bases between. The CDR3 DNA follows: TGTGCCAGCCGAGAACAGAAGGGCGCCGGGTCCTCAGATACGCAGTATTTT. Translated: CASREQKGAGSSDTQYF.

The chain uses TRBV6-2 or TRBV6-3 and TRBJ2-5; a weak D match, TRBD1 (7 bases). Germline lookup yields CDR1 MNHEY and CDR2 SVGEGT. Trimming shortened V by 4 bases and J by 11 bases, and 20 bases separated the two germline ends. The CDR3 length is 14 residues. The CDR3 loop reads CASSSTGRRDEQYF. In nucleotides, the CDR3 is TGTGCCAGCAGTTCGACAGGGAGGAGAGATGAGCAGTACTTC.

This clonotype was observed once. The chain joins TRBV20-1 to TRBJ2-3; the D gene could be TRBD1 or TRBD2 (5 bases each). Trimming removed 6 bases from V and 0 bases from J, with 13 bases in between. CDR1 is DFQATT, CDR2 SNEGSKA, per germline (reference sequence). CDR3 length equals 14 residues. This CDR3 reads CSAQEWGSTDTQYF. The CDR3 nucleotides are TGCAGTGCGCAAGAGTGGGGGAGCACAGATACGCAGTATTTT.

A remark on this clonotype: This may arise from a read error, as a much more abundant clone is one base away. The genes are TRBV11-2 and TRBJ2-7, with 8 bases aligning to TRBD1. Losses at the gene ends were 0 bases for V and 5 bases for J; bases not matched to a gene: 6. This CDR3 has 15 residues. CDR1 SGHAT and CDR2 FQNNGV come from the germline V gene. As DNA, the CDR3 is TGTGCCAGCAGCTTAGATCTCAGGGGGCCACACGAGCAGTACTTC. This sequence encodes CASSLDLRGPHEQYF. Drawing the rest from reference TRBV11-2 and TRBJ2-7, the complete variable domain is EAGVAQSPRYKIIEKRQSVAFWCNPISGHATLYWYQQILGQGPKLLIQFQNNGVVDDSQLPKDRFSAERLKGVDSTLKIQPAKLEDSAVYLCASSLDLRGPHEQYFGPGTRLTVT.

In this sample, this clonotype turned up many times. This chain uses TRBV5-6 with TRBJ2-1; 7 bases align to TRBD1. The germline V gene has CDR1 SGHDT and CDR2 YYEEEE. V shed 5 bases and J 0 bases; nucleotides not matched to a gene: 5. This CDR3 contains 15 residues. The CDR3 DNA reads TGTGCCAGCAGTGGGGGACAGAGCTCCTACAATGAGCAGTTCTTC. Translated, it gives CASSGGQSSYNEQFF. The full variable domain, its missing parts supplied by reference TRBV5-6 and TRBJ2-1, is DAGVTQSPTHLIKTRGQQVTLRCSPKSGHDTVSWYQQALGQGPQFIFQYYEEEERQRGNFPDRFSGHQFPNYSSELNVNALLLGDSALYLCASSGGQSSYNEQFFGPGTRLTVL.

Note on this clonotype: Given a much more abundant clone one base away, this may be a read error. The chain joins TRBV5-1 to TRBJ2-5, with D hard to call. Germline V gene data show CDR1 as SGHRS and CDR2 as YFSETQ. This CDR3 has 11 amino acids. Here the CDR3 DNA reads TGCGCCAACAGCGTAAAAGAGACCCAGTACTTC. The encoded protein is CANSVKETQYF. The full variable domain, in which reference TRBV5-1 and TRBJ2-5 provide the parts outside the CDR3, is KAGVTQTPRYLIKTRGQQVTLSCSPISGHRSVSWYQQTPGQGLQFLFEYFSETQRNKGNFPGRFSGRQFSNSRSEMNVSTLELGDSALYLCANSVKETQYFGPGTRLLVL.

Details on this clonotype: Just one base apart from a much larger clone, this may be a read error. CDR3 sequence: CATSTSGTFYNEQLF. CDR3 in DNA: TGTGCCACCTCGACTAGCGGGACGTTCTACAATGAGCAGTTATTC. The rearrangement links TRBV27 to TRBJ2-1; 11 bases agree with TRBD2. Looked up from germline, CDR1 is MNHEY and CDR2 is SMNVEV (reference sequence). This CDR3 comprises 15 residues.

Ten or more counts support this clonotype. The CDR3: CSAVTGHPEYF. The CDR3 bases are TGCAGTGCAGTAACGGGACATCCTGAGTATTTT. This chain joins TRBV20-1 and TRBJ2-3, with D maybe TRBD1 (6 bases). Germline CDR1 reads DFQATT; CDR2 reads SNEGSKA (reference sequence). The V gene lost 6 bases and the J gene lost 13 bases, with 17 bases spanning the gap. The CDR3 covers 11 residues.